The clone carrying this T cell receptor (beta chain) was recorded at least ten times. Its antigen is unidentified. Ophthalmopathy in the patients scored at least 3 on Clinical Activity Score and at least 4 on NOSPECS grade, lasting under 3 months. Not enrolled were patients with uncontrolled infection, other autoimmune disease, pregnancy or lactation. Cells are PBMCs isolated from about 10 ml of fresh blood. The CDR3 contains 13 residues. Germline V gene lookup returns CDR1 SGHAT and CDR2 FQNNGV. V was shortened by 3 bases and J by 5 bases, with 8 bases between the two germline ends. RNA transcripts served as the template for amplifying TCR beta CDR3 regions. The HTBI primer set served for first-round RT-PCR of the TCR CDR3. TCRdb itself ran the multiplex PCR reads through MiXCR, one entry per CDR3 protein. The sample consists of around 300,000 distinct CDR3 sequences, approximately 23% of them appearing once.

This sample was included in a study of T cells in Graves' hyperthyroidism and ophthalmopathy. Study-wide points: Progression to ophthalmopathy was predicted a median of roughly seven months early.

The sequence was collected from a man between 25 and 39 years old with Graves' ophthalmopathy. The V gene is TRBV11-2, the J gene TRBJ2-1, with D hard to call. Sequencing was carried out using blood. CDR3 in amino acids: CASSFSIHNEQFF. CDR3 DNA: TGTGCCAGCAGCTTCTCTATTCACAATGAGCAGTTCTTC.